The present T cell receptor beta chain was sequenced within a study of neurological immune-mediated disorders. This CDR3 has 18 residues. V gave up 1 base and J gave up 3 bases; unmatched junction bases: 9. The unsorted libraries had their origin in 2 million PBMCs stored at -80 C. TCRdb re-called the 5' RACE reads with MiXCR, one entry per CDR3 protein. The sample gives around 94,000 distinct CDR3 sequences, roughly 4% of which show up once; around 6% is in the top ten. In its sample, this clonotype was seen many times. The sample taken for sequencing was PBMCs. The gene calls are TRBV12-3 or TRBV12-4 and TRBJ2-5; 12 nucleotides match TRBD2. This TCR was sampled from a woman between 18 and 29 years old with multiple sclerosis. The CDR3 DNA reads TGTGCCAGCAGTTTAGTAGGACTAGCGGGGCCTAAAGAAGAGACCCAGTACTTC. Encoded protein: CASSLVGLAGPKEETQYF.